This TCR beta chain was sequenced during a study of shared T cell receptors in the human thymus. Sequencing used immunoSEQ multiplex PCR; TCRdb keeps in-frame clones, though not all of them. The table lists 500,000 to 850,000 clones, 80% to 90% of them singletons, with approximately 0.0097% in the top ten. V shed 5 bases, J shed 3 bases, and the junction held 10 bases outside the gene matches. The germline V gene encodes CDR1 MDHEN and CDR2 SYDVKM. The CDR3 loop spans 16 amino acids. This sample also appeared in a second study, on human thymus T cells.

The TCR sequence derives from a boy under two years old with a congenital heart defect. Sequencing was carried out using thymocytes. The genes are TRBV28 and TRBJ2-7, with TRBD1 matching over 10 bases. In DNA, the CDR3 is TGTGCCAGCAGTCCCCGGACAGGGGGAGCCATCTACGAGCAGTACTTC. As protein: CASSPRTGGAIYEQYF.